This T cell receptor (beta chain) is drawn from a study of technical replicates of blood from a few donors. CDR1 and CDR2 from the germline V gene are SGDLS and YYNGEE. V lost 5 bases and J lost 3; bases outside the gene matches: 5. The CDR3 has 14 residues. The data were produced by immunoSEQ multiplex PCR, yet TCRdb's version contains in-frame clones alone and is incomplete. The sample lists approximately 68,000 clones; under 98% were seen once. The sequenced sample was T cells isolated from PBMCs. This clonotype was obtained from a human donor in good health. The chain has TRBV9 and TRBJ1-3; 7 nucleotides agree with TRBD1. The CDR3 sequence: CASRDRADGNTIYF. CDR3 DNA: TGTGCCAGCAGAGACAGGGCGGATGGAAACACCATATATTTT. Based on the CDR3 plus reference TRBV9 and TRBJ1-3, the full variable domain is DSGVTQTPKHLITATGQRVTLRCSPRSGDLSVYWYQQSLDQGLQFLIQYYNGEERAKGNILERFSAQQFPDLHSELNLSSLELGDSALYFCASRDRADGNTIYFGEGSWLTVV.